One and the same sample provided the 32 T cell receptor beta chains below, sequenced in a study of identifying expanded T cells in peripheral blood. This table comes from immunoSEQ multiplex PCR, and its TCRdb copy is limited to in-frame clones, with some not included. The data show about 110,000 clones, with 88% seen just once and 7.5% to 10% held by the top ten. The sequencing input was blood. The receptors derive from a person aged 18 to 75 in good health.

This clone showed up just once. This chain joins TRBV7-9 and TRBJ2-1; D gene ambiguous. The CDR3 sequence is 12 residues long. Trimming shortened V by 2 bases and J by 8 bases, and 7 bases separated the two germline ends. CDR1 is SEHNR and CDR2 is FQNEAQ in the germline V gene (reference sequence). CDR3 sequence (DNA): TGTGCCAGCAGCTTACGTGGGGATGAGCAGTTCTTC. Translation gives CASSLRGDEQFF.

The V call is TRBV6-1, the J call TRBJ1-3, with D uncertain. Looked up from germline, CDR1 is MNHNS and CDR2 is SASEGT. V lost 7 bases, J lost 0 bases, and 7 bases lay in between. The CDR3 spans 13 residues. This CDR3 reads CASMYSSGNTIYF. CDR3 bases: TGTGCCAGCATGTACAGCTCTGGAAACACCATATATTTT.

The chain couples TRBV19 to TRBJ1-5; no reliable D call. CDR1 and CDR2 from the germline V gene are LNHDA and SQIVND (reference sequence). This CDR3 has 16 amino acids. V dropped 2 bases and J dropped 1 base, with 12 bases sitting between them. CDR3 bases: TGTGCCAGTAGTATATCCAGGTTCGGAAGCAATCAGCCCCAGCATTTT. As protein: CASSISRFGSNQPQHF.

This chain links TRBV20-1 with TRBJ2-5; no definite D call. CDR1 is DFQATT, CDR2 SNEGSKA, per germline (reference sequence). Between the trimmed V and J ends, which lost 0 bases and 11 bases, there was a span of 4 bases. This CDR3 has 9 amino acids. The CDR3 reads CSAREMQYF. CDR3 nucleotide sequence: TGCAGTGCTAGAGAGATGCAGTACTTC.

In regard to this clone: Other DNA sequences within the sample encode an identical CDR3. The chain joins TRBV5-1 to TRBJ2-3; D is unresolved. Germline assignment: CDR1 SGHRS and CDR2 YFSETQ. Trimming pared 0 bases from V and 3 bases from J, leaving 8 bases between. The CDR3 consists of 14 residues. The CDR3 DNA is TGCGCCAGCAGCTTGGGCAGCATAACAGATACGCAGTATTTT. Its protein is CASSLGSITDTQYF.

This clone was seen more than once but under ten times. In nucleotides, the CDR3 is TGCGCCAGCAGTGAGTCATCAGGGGGAGGTTCACCCCTCCACTTT. Encoded protein: CASSESSGGGSPLHF. The chain employs TRBV10-2 and TRBJ1-6; 7 positions agree with TRBD1. The germline V gene has CDR1 WSHSY and CDR2 SAAADI. After removal of 0 bases from V and 9 bases from J, the junction contained 5 bases not matched to a gene. This CDR3 has 15 amino acids.

The chain joins TRBV4-1 to TRBJ2-7; TRBD1 matches at 8 bases. V lost 4 bases and J lost 2; bases outside the gene matches: 7. The CDR3 loop spans 15 amino acids. CDR1 is MGHRA, CDR2 YSYEKL, per germline. The CDR3 is CASSPGQVGTYEQYF. The CDR3 DNA is TGCGCCAGCAGCCCGGGACAGGTGGGGACCTACGAGCAGTACTTC.

The table lists this clone with a few counts. The V gene is TRBV9, the J gene TRBJ1-5, with a weak D call TRBD1 (6 bases). The germline V gene encodes CDR1 SGDLS and CDR2 YYNGEE. This CDR3 is built from 15 residues. V lost 3 bases, J lost 5 bases, and 15 bases lay in between. The CDR3 DNA reads TGTGCCAGCAGCGCGGGAGGACAGATCGATCAGCCCCAGCATTTT. It specifies CASSAGGQIDQPQHF.

The V call is TRBV6-1, the J call TRBJ2-7; D unresolved. Germline CDR1 MNHNS, CDR2 SASEGT. This CDR3 spans 14 amino acids. Deletions cut 2 bases from V and 0 bases from J, with 8 bases between. CDR3: CASSELADSYEQYF. The CDR3 region has the DNA TGTGCCAGCAGTGAATTGGCAGACTCCTACGAGCAGTACTTC.

The table lists this clone with a few counts. J is TRBJ1-2 and V is TRBV6-5; 8 bases match TRBD1. This CDR3 has 13 residues. V lost 6 bases, J lost 4 bases, and 4 bases stayed unmatched. Per germline, CDR1 MNHEY and CDR2 SVGAGI. CDR3 DNA sequence: TGTGCCAGCAGCGGGACAGGACTCTATGGCTACACCTTC. Its protein is CASSGTGLYGYTF.

The V call is TRBV15, the J call TRBJ1-4; a weak D match, TRBD1 (5 bases). V was shortened by 3 bases and J by 7 bases, with 12 bases between the two germline ends. Germline loops: CDR1 LNHNV, CDR2 YYDKDF (reference sequence). The CDR3 runs to 14 residues. The CDR3 DNA follows: TGTGCCACCAGCAGGAATACGGGGGGTGAAAAACTGTTTTTT. The encoded protein is CATSRNTGGEKLFF.

The V call is TRBV15, the J call TRBJ1-3; D unclear. Deletions cut 0 bases from V and 4 bases from J, with 10 bases between. The germline gives CDR1 LNHNV, CDR2 YYDKDF (reference sequence). The CDR3 has 15 amino acids. In DNA form, the CDR3 reads TGTGCCACCAGCAGAGATCTAATAGGCGGAAACACCATATATTTT. This sequence encodes CATSRDLIGGNTIYF.

The chain combines TRBV2 with TRBJ2-7, with D uncertain. Germline V CDR1 and CDR2: SNHLY, FYNNEI. There are 12 residues in the CDR3. The V end lost 4 bases, the J end lost 6 bases, and 10 bases lay between the germline ends. The CDR3 here is CASSGLAGEQYF. The DNA for the CDR3 is TGTGCCAGCAGTGGATTAGCAGGCGAGCAGTACTTC.

The chain combines TRBV10-3 with TRBJ1-5; D may be TRBD1 (5 bases). CDR1 ENHRY and CDR2 SYGVKD come from the germline V gene. Trimming removed 0 bases at V and 3 bases at J, with 9 bases between. CDR3 length: 15 amino acids. CDR3 amino acids: CAISESGGDNQPQHF. The CDR3 DNA reads as TGTGCCATCAGTGAGTCGGGAGGGGACAATCAGCCCCAGCATTTT.

The chain is built from TRBV7-2 and TRBJ2-3; 10 nucleotides align to TRBD2. The CDR3 spans 17 residues. The trim removed 2 bases at V and 4 bases at J, leaving 9 bases unmatched. Germline V CDR1 and CDR2: SGHTA, FQGNSA. Here the CDR3 reads CASSLSVQREGPDTQYF. In nucleotides, the CDR3 is TGTGCCAGCAGCTTATCAGTCCAGCGGGAGGGCCCAGATACGCAGTATTTT.

The CDR3 DNA reads as TGTGCCAGCAGCTTAGAACCTAGCCGGGAGACCCAGTACTTC. As protein: CASSLEPSRETQYF. The chain is built from TRBV11-3 and TRBJ2-5, with D perhaps TRBD2 (5 bases). The V end was cut by 0 bases, the J end by 5 bases, with 10 bases between. Germline CDR1 reads SGHNT; CDR2 reads YENEEA. The CDR3 covers 14 residues.

V is TRBV7-6 and J is TRBJ1-5; possible D gene TRBD1, 6 bases. CDR3 length: 12 amino acids. Germline V gives CDR1 SGHVS, CDR2 FNYEAQ. V was shortened by 5 bases and J by 10 bases, with 12 bases between the two germline ends. As DNA, the CDR3 is TGTGCCAGCAGCCCCCCGGGGGCTCCCCAGCATTTT. Translated, it gives CASSPPGAPQHF.

This clone showed up just a few times. The chain couples TRBV5-1 to TRBJ1-4; D unclear. V shed 0 bases and J shed 0 bases, with 6 bases lying between them. This CDR3 contains 15 residues. Germline V gene sequence: CDR1 SGHRS, CDR2 YFSETQ. The CDR3 DNA reads as TGCGCCAGCAGCTTGGTGTGGGCAACTAATGAAAAACTGTTTTTT. Its translation is CASSLVWATNEKLFF.

This chain joins TRBV19 and TRBJ1-1; the D gene is possibly TRBD1 (6 bases). This CDR3 is 10 amino acids long. In germline, CDR1 is LNHDA, CDR2 SQIVND (reference sequence). The CDR3 region is CRGQSTEAFF. CDR3 nucleotides: TGTCGGGGGCAGAGCACTGAAGCTTTCTTT.

The chain uses TRBV5-4 and TRBJ1-4; 9 nucleotides align to TRBD1. V was pared by 4 bases and J by 8 bases, with 9 bases of the junction left unmatched. The CDR3 consists of 15 residues. CDR1 is SGHNT and CDR2 is YYREEE in the germline V gene (reference sequence). CDR3 protein: CASSDDRGGGEKLFF. The CDR3 DNA is TGTGCCAGCAGCGATGACAGGGGGGGTGGGGAAAAACTGTTTTTT.

The J gene is TRBJ2-1, the V gene TRBV11-2; perhaps TRBD1 as D (6 bases). Germline V gene data show CDR1 as SGHAT and CDR2 as FQNNGV. This CDR3 spans 14 amino acids. V lost 4 bases to trimming and J lost 8 bases, with 15 bases between them. The CDR3 DNA reads as TGTGCCAGCAGCTCCATTACTGGGGGCGATGAGCAGTTCTTC. It encodes CASSSITGGDEQFF.

The V call is TRBV9, the J call TRBJ1-6; 7 positions agree with TRBD1. CDR1 and CDR2 from the germline V gene are SGDLS and YYNGEE. This CDR3 spans 15 amino acids. J lost 10 bases, V lost 4 bases, and 11 bases had no gene match. CDR3 in DNA: TGTGCCAGCAGCCCCCGACAGGGCGATTTCTCACCCCTCCACTTT. Translated: CASSPRQGDFSPLHF. Based on the CDR3 plus reference TRBV9 and TRBJ1-6, the full variable domain is DSGVTQTPKHLITATGQRVTLRCSPRSGDLSVYWYQQSLDQGLQFLIQYYNGEERAKGNILERFSAQQFPDLHSELNLSSLELGDSALYFCASSPRQGDFSPLHFGNGTRLTVT.

The J gene is TRBJ1-2, the V gene TRBV4-3; 9 bases are a match to TRBD1. CDR3 length equals 17 residues. CDR1 is LGHNA and CDR2 is YSLEER in the germline V gene. With V trimmed by 1 base and J by 4 bases, 10 bases remained unmatched. CDR3 residues: CASSQAEGTGNFYGYTF. The CDR3, as DNA: TGCGCCAGCAGCCAAGCCGAAGGGACAGGGAATTTCTATGGCTACACCTTC.

The chain carries TRBV6-5 and TRBJ2-1; TRBD1 aligns across 9 bases. This CDR3 has 15 residues. The trim removed 0 bases at V and 4 bases at J, leaving 1 base unmatched. Germline CDR1 and CDR2: MNHEY and SVGAGI. As DNA, the CDR3 is TGTGCCAGCAGTTACTCGGGACAGGGATACAATGAGCAGTTCTTC. This encodes CASSYSGQGYNEQFF.

This sequence joins TRBV2 and TRBJ1-1; 7 positions agree with TRBD1. The V gene's germline CDR1 is SNHLY and CDR2 FYNNEI. This CDR3 region has 18 residues. V lost 6 bases to trimming and J lost 4 bases; unmatched junction nucleotides: 20. In DNA, the CDR3 is TGTGCCAGCAGCCAAGGTAGTCCAGGGGGGATTAAAGGCACTGAAGCTTTCTTT. Encoded protein: CASSQGSPGGIKGTEAFF.

The CDR3, as DNA: TGTGCCTGGAGTGTAGGACTCACAGATACGCAGTATTTT. Residues: CAWSVGLTDTQYF. The chain uses TRBV30 and TRBJ2-3; D possibly corresponds to TRBD2 (5 bases). The V and J ends lost 0 bases and 2 bases respectively, with 6 bases between them. Germline-derived CDR1 and CDR2 are GTSNPN and SVGIG (reference sequence). The CDR3 is made up of 13 amino acids.

This chain links TRBV5-1 with TRBJ2-2, with 12 nucleotides matching TRBD2. CDR1 and CDR2 from the germline V gene are SGHRS and YFSETQ. V shed 1 base and J 0 bases; nucleotides not matched to a gene: 16. CDR3 length equals 22 residues. CDR3 coding DNA: TGCGCCAGCAGCTTGTGGGGGACGCTAGCGGGAGGGACTTCGGCGAACACCGGGGAGCTGTTTTTT. Its protein product is CASSLWGTLAGGTSANTGELFF. Full variable domain (rest looked up from reference TRBV5-1 and TRBJ2-2): KAGVTQTPRYLIKTRGQQVTLSCSPISGHRSVSWYQQTPGQGLQFLFEYFSETQRNKGNFPGRFSGRQFSNSRSEMNVSTLELGDSALYLCASSLWGTLAGGTSANTGELFFGEGSRLTVL.

The CDR3 sequence: CASSARTGYNQPQHF. CDR3 nucleotide sequence: TGTGCCAGCAGTGCCCGAACAGGGTACAATCAGCCCCAGCATTTT. The V and J genes are TRBV2 and TRBJ1-5, with a possible D match to TRBD1 (6 bases). CDR1 and CDR2 (germline): SNHLY, FYNNEI. The CDR3 consists of 15 residues. The V end lost 4 bases, the J end lost 3 bases, and 13 bases lay between the germline ends.

Only one count was recorded for this clone. V usage is TRBV27 and J usage is TRBJ2-1; possibly TRBD1 for D (7 bases). This CDR3 is built from 16 residues. Trimming cost V 6 bases and J 6 bases, with 21 bases left between them. The germline V gene has CDR1 MNHEY and CDR2 SMNVEV (reference sequence). The CDR3 DNA follows: TGTGCCAGCAGCCGGACAGGACTACCTCATTCCAATGAGCAGTTCTTC. This encodes CASSRTGLPHSNEQFF.

This chain connects TRBV15 to TRBJ2-1, with D possibly matching TRBD2 (6 bases). Per the germline V gene, CDR1 is LNHNV and CDR2 is YYDKDF (reference sequence). The CDR3 length is 15 residues. Trimming cost V 1 base and J 3 bases, with 10 bases left between them. The CDR3 bases are TGTGCCACCAGCAGAGGAGATAGCGGCTACAATGAGCAGTTCTTC. Residues: CATSRGDSGYNEQFF. Based on the CDR3 plus reference TRBV15 and TRBJ2-1, the full variable domain is DAMVIQNPRYQVTQFGKPVTLSCSQTLNHNVMYWYQQKSSQAPKLLFHYYDKDFNNEADTPDNFQSRRPNTSFCFLDIRSPGLGDTAMYLCATSRGDSGYNEQFFGPGTRLTVL.

The CDR3 DNA is TGTGCCAGCAGTGAACGGAGCGATGAGCAGTTCTTC. Protein sequence: CASSERSDEQFF. The chain couples TRBV28 to TRBJ2-1; D unresolved. From germline, CDR1 is MDHEN and CDR2 SYDVKM. CDR3 length equals 12 residues. Trimming left V 5 bases short and J 8 bases short, with 10 bases between.

The genes are TRBV29-1 and TRBJ1-4; D ambiguous. The CDR3 spans 13 residues. The germline CDR1 and CDR2 sequences are SQVTM and ANQGSEA. V was pared by 4 bases and J by 1 base, with 7 bases between. The CDR3 loop reads CSVGVETNEKLFF. The CDR3 DNA follows: TGCAGCGTTGGGGTGGAAACTAATGAAAAACTGTTTTTT.